This TCR beta chain was observed in a study of blood T cell repertoires in COVID-19. Study summary: Some COVID-19 samples were acute and others convalescent; all came from the United States, Italy and Spain. T cells, B-cell-depleted T cells, or PBMCs supplied cDNA or gDNA.

Seattle patients were enrolled during active infection and followed longitudinally. As processed by the authors: Estimation of nucleated cell counts was performed using reference gene primer amplification. The data were produced by immunoSEQ multiplex PCR, yet TCRdb's version contains in-frame clones alone and is incomplete. That table is the source of V, J and clone size, and D and trimming were worked out from the DNA. The sample includes some 180,000 clones, about nine tenths of them seen just once. J gave up 3 bases and V 8 bases, and 10 bases lay outside the gene matches. CDR3 length: 14 residues. Germline CDR1 and CDR2: MDHEN and SYDVKM.

The chain uses TRBV28 and TRBJ2-7; the match to TRBD1 covers 7 bases. The receptor was isolated from a man between 18 and 29 years old with COVID-19, enrolled during active disease. Input material: peripheral blood. CDR3 amino acids: CASAYRGRGYEQYF. The DNA of the CDR3 is TGTGCCAGCGCCTACAGGGGAAGGGGCTACGAGCAGTACTTC. The variable domain in full, completed from reference TRBV28 and TRBJ2-7, reads DVKVTQSSRYLVKRTGEKVFLECVQDMDHENMFWYRQDPGLGLRLIYFSYDVKMKEKGDIPEGYSVSREKKERFSLILESASTNQTSMYLCASAYRGRGYEQYFGPGTRLTVT.